The present TCR beta chain was sequenced within a study of OX40 agonist ivuxolimab in advanced cancers. About this clone itself: Antigen unknown.

V trimming: 6 bases; J trimming: 3 bases; junction bases outside the gene matches: 13. The germline gives CDR1 SGHRS, CDR2 YFSETQ. CDR3 size: 16 residues. Data came from immunoSEQ multiplex PCR; TCRdb stores just in-frame clones and leaves some out. Of more than 20,000 clones detected, 85% appear once; the ten largest clones hold 26%. Broader study findings: Antigen targets of the expanded peripheral T cells went undetermined.

The study sampled blood at baseline, cycle 4 day 1, and cycle 7 day 1. This clonotype was obtained from an adult with an advanced solid tumor such as melanoma, head and neck, liver or kidney cancer. This rearrangement joins TRBV5-1 to TRBJ2-5; 8 bases map to TRBD2. The sample here was CD4+ or CD8+ T cells sorted from blood, taken in a trial of the OX40 agonist ivuxolimab. The CDR3 DNA is TGCGCCAGCAAGGAGGGCGGGGGGACCTTTAAAGAGACCCAGTACTTC. It translates to CASKEGGGTFKETQYF.